This entry describes one T cell receptor (beta chain). Its antigen is still unknown. This sample stems from a study of cytomegalovirus exposure and HLA in healthy donors. V lost 2 bases, J lost 4 bases, and 14 bases lay in between. The CDR3 runs to 15 residues. Looked up from germline, CDR1 is WNHNN and CDR2 is SYGVQD (reference sequence). Findings and caveats of the study: Sequence variants that were highly shared formed a cluster that was likely a sequencing artifact. Reportedly, HLA-A and HLA-B alleles of most subjects were accurately predicted from TCR beta.

In the PCR, 60 Vbeta and 13 Jbeta primers were used. The table came from immunoSEQ multiplex PCR; TCRdb's copy has only in-frame clones and leaves some out. This sample's table has roughly 27,000 clones. The receptor comes from a man aged 25-45 years in good health and CMV-seronegative. The sequencing input was PBMCs. The J gene is TRBJ1-1, the V gene TRBV10-1, with D possibly being TRBD1 (6 bases). For the CDR3, the DNA is TGCGCCAGCAGTGAGCCTAAACAGGGAACCACTGAAGCTTTCTTT. Translation: CASSEPKQGTTEAFF.